The source of this T cell receptor beta chain is a study of blood T cell repertoires in COVID-19 (dated by TCRdb to the early 2020s). In terms of the full investigation: The collaborator samples originated in the United States, Italy and Spain and spanned the acute and convalescent phases of COVID-19. The prospective study material was composed of cDNA or gDNA derived from T cells, B-cell-depleted T cells, or PBMCs. Subjects who had been exposed to COVID-19, were actively infected with it, or had recovered from it provided the deeply sampled blood TCRbeta repertoires that made up the dataset. The repertoires were released in a freely available public database meant as a resource for research on the immune response to SARS-CoV-2. Samples came from the ongoing ImmuneRACE study (first 160 participants) plus 1,254 subjects from 6 global collaborators. A de-identified subject ID, COVID-19 status, age in years and sex were almost always included in the sample metadata. Where available, HLA class I and class II types were taken from metadata supplied by the sample provider and were not determined by assay-based typing.

General conclusions and limits of the study: How much clinical and demographic metadata was included differed by source and by participant, and the metadata was provided uncurated.

The collaborating institutions used their own protocols to collect whole blood in K2EDTA tubes. For TCRbeta analysis, collaborators shipped samples as frozen whole blood, isolated PBMCs, or DNA extracted from either of those sample types. TCRbeta CDR3 regions were amplified from genomic DNA using the immunoSEQ Assay, a bias-controlled multiplex PCR. Per the authors' processing: Within the assay, amplification of reference gene primers was used to estimate how many nucleated cells each sample contained. Sequence reads were collapsed and filtered to measure the absolute abundance of every unique TCRbeta CDR3 rearrangement. Productive Simpson clonality was computed per sample as the square root of Simpson's diversity index over productive rearrangements. This is the immuneACCESS table as TCRdb keeps it, with only in-frame sequences that have V and J called. A part of the clones is gone; compared with another copy, unresolved V genes explain less than half, and the rest is unexplained. The DNA gave D and trimming, while V, J and clone size come from that table. This sample has roughly 74,000 clones in its table, and nearly 90% of those were observed once. The ten largest clonotypes hold roughly 2.6% of the sample.

A word on this clone: No cognate antigen has been identified for it. Base quality data are lacking; no much larger clone is found one base away.

V is cut back by 6 bases and J by 7 bases, with 10 bases in the junction unmatched. The CDR3 numbers 14 residues from cysteine through phenylalanine. Of the read, only the CDR3 DNA is kept; its 42 bases are in frame from base 1. The CDR1 and CDR2 encoded by the germline V gene are MNHEY and SVGAGI. The source material was peripheral blood. The chain uses TRBV6-5 and TRBJ1-1, with 8 bases in between that match TRBD1. This clonotype originated in a man aged 70-80 years with active or convalescent COVID-19. The DNA sequence reads TGTGCCAGCAGAGGACACGACAGGGGTAATGAAGCTTTCTTT. Translated, it gives CASRGHDRGNEAFF.